Reported below is one TCR beta chain. Measured with immunoSEQ multiplex PCR; TCRdb has only the in-frame clones, and not every one. Of about 90,000 clones detected, approximately 91% appear once; the ten largest clones hold 0.33%. This entry belongs to a study of OX40 agonist ivuxolimab in advanced cancers. V gave up 5 bases and J gave up 9 bases, with 10 bases separating them. The CDR3 has 11 amino acids. Germline V lookup: CDR1 DFQATT, CDR2 SNEGSKA (reference sequence). The V call is TRBV20-1, the J call TRBJ1-4; D is undetermined. Sample: CD4+ or CD8+ T cells sorted from blood, taken in a trial of the OX40 agonist ivuxolimab. The source is an adult with an advanced solid tumor such as melanoma, head and neck, liver or kidney cancer. The CDR3 DNA reads as TGCAGTGCTCCATCTAGTCAAAAACTGTTTTTT. It is translated as CSAPSSQKLFF.